This T cell receptor (beta chain) was profiled in a study of blood T cell repertoires in COVID-19. The CDR3 totals 12 residues. Trimming stripped 0 bases from V and 6 bases from J, with 3 bases between. Per germline, CDR1 LGHNA and CDR2 YNFKEQ. Profiled with immunoSEQ multiplex PCR; TCRdb holds only in-frame clones, not every one. The table records about 240,000 clones, 70% to 90% of them present only once. This receptor was identified in a man aged 55 to 70 with acute or convalescent COVID-19. The chain carries TRBV4-2 and TRBJ2-1; D is ambiguous. The sample taken for sequencing was peripheral blood. CDR3 DNA: TGTGCCAGCAGCCAAGACCTCAATGAGCAGTTCTTC. Translated: CASSQDLNEQFF.